The clone carrying this TCR beta chain showed up just a few times. Antigen: not known. The record originates from a study of T-cell memory formation after mild COVID-19. Study observations and caveats: There was a balanced CD4/CD8 profile in clones contracting day 15 to 85, and later expanders leaned CD4+. A second wave of clones peaked on day 37, and their SARS-CoV-2 specificity went unconfirmed. The study detected some responding clones in pre-infection memory, suggesting cross-reactive memory joined.

cDNA libraries for TCR alpha and TCR beta, carrying sample barcodes and UMIs, came from 5'RACE with constant-segment primers. One entry per CDR3 protein results from TCRdb running MiXCR on the 5' RACE reads. Among about 270,000 distinct CDR3 sequences listed, over 15% were seen once. This receptor was taken from a man aged 18 to 30 who had mild COVID-19 (a few samples of this study predate the infection). Cell type and time point are not known. Sample: PBMCs or a T cell subset sorted from them (not recorded which).

CDR3 coding DNA: TGTGCCAGCAGTTACTCGGGCGCAGCCGACCAAGAGACCCAGTACTTC. Translation gives CASSYSGAADQETQYF. The rearrangement links TRBV6-5 to TRBJ2-5; D ambiguous. V lost 0 bases, J lost 0 bases, and 11 bases lay in between. Germline lookup yields CDR1 MNHEY and CDR2 SVGAGI. This CDR3 has 16 residues.